These 2 T cell receptor beta chains were sequenced from one sample in a study of blood T cell repertoires in COVID-19. TCRdb's table, derived via immunoSEQ multiplex PCR, lists solely in-frame clones and lacks some. The sample lists 55,000 to 75,000 clones; just under 90% were seen once. Sequenced sample: peripheral blood. The origin of the receptors is a man in his 60s with acute or convalescent COVID-19.

This chain connects TRBV18 to TRBJ2-1, with 8 nucleotides matching TRBD2. Germline V gene lookup returns CDR1 KGHSH and CDR2 LQKENI. The CDR3 runs to 14 residues. V trimming: 4 bases; J trimming: 7 bases; junction bases outside the gene matches: 6. As DNA, the CDR3 is TGTGCCAGCTCACTCACGGGGGGGCTTAATGAGCAGTTCTTC. This codes for CASSLTGGLNEQFF.

Comment on this clone: One end of the junction varies from germline; a read error may be responsible. The J gene is TRBJ2-7, the V gene TRBV3-1 (or the pseudogene TRBV3-2), with 12 bases lining up with TRBD1. The length of the CDR3 is 15 residues. Germline V gives CDR1 LGHDT, CDR2 YNNKEL (reference sequence). The CDR3 DNA follows: TGTGCCAGCAGCCCGGGACAGGGGGCCCCGTACGTGCAGTACTTC. Translated, it gives CASSPGQGAPYVQYF.